This T cell receptor (beta chain) is drawn from a study of breast tumors, draining lymph nodes, adjacent tissues. At least ten counts were recorded for this clonotype. Its cognate antigen is unknown. The CDR3 spans 13 residues. Germline CDR1 and CDR2: SGDLS and YYNGEE. V dropped 3 bases and J dropped 8 bases, with 12 bases sitting between them. In TCRdb, the multiplex PCR reads were re-called with MiXCR into one record per CDR3 protein. The sample lists 66,000 or so distinct CDR3 sequences; roughly two fifths were seen once. Findings and caveats of the study: Luminal-like breast cancer showed significantly higher tumor–nontumor repertoire similarity than basal-like. Tumor TCR diversity was below lymph nodes but above nontumor tissue.

The origin of this receptor is a female donor with breast cancer. Some clones in this sample may be carry-over from other donors' samples. Sequencing was done on a sample of breast tumor tissue. The chain uses TRBV9 and TRBJ2-1; tentatively, D is TRBD2 (6 bases). The CDR3 coding sequence is TGTGCCAGCAGCGCGACTAGTGTCCATGAGCAGTTCTTC. It specifies CASSATSVHEQFF.